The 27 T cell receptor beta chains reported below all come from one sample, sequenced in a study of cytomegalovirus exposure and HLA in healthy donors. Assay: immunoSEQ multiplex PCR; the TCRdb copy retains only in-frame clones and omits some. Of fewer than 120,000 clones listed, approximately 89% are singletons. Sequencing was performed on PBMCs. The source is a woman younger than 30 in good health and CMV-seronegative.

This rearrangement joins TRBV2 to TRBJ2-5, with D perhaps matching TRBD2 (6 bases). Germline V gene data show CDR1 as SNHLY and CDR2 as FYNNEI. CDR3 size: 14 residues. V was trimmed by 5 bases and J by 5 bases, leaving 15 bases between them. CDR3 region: CASSSTRAGETQYF. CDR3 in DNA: TGTGCCAGCAGTTCTACTAGAGCGGGTGAGACCCAGTACTTC.

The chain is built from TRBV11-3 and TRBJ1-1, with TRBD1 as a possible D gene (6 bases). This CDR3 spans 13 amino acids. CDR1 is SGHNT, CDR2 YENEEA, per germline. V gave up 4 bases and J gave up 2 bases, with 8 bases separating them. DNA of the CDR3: TGTGCCAGCAGCTCCAGGGGAAACACTGAAGCTTTCTTT. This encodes CASSSRGNTEAFF.

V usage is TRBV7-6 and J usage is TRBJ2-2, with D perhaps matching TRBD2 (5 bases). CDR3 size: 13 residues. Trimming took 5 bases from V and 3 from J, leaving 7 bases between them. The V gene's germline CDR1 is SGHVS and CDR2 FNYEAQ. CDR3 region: CASSVEDTGELFF. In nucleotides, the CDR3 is TGTGCCAGCAGCGTGGAGGACACCGGGGAGCTGTTTTTT.

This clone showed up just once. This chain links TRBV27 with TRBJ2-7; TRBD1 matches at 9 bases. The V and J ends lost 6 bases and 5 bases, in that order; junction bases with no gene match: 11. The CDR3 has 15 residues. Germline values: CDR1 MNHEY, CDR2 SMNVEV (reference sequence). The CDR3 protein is CASRPRTGVRDEQYF. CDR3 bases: TGTGCCAGCAGGCCCCGGACAGGGGTAAGAGACGAGCAGTACTTC.

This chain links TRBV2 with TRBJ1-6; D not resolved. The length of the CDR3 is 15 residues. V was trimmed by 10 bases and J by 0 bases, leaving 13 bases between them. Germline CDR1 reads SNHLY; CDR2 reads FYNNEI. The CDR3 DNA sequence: TGTGCCAACACGCGGGAAAACTCCTATAATTCACCCCTCCACTTT. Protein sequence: CANTRENSYNSPLHF.

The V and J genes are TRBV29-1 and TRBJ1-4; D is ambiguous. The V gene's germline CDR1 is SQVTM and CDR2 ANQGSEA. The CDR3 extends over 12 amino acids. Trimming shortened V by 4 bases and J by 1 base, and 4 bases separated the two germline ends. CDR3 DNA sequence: TGCAGCGTTGTCGTAACTAATGAAAAACTGTTTTTT. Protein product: CSVVVTNEKLFF.

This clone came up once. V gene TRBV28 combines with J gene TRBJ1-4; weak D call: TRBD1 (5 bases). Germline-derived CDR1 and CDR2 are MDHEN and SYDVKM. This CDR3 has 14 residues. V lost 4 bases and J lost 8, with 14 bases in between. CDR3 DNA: TGTGCCAGCAGTTCAGCCGGGACTCAGGAAAAACTGTTTTTT. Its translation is CASSSAGTQEKLFF. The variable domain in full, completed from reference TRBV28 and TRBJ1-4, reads DVKVTQSSRYLVKRTGEKVFLECVQDMDHENMFWYRQDPGLGLRLIYFSYDVKMKEKGDIPEGYSVSREKKERFSLILESASTNQTSMYLCASSSAGTQEKLFFGSGTQLSVL.

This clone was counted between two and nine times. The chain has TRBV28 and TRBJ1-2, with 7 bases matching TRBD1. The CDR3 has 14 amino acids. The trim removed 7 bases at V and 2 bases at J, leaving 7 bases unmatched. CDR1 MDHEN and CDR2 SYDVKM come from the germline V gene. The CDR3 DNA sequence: TGTGCCAGCACCGACAGGGTCGGGAACTATGGCTACACCTTC. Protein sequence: CASTDRVGNYGYTF.

CDR3 loop: CASSPNRALYEQYF. In DNA, the CDR3 is TGTGCCAGCTCACCAAACAGGGCTCTGTACGAGCAGTACTTC. This chain links TRBV18 with TRBJ2-7, with a possible D match to TRBD1 (6 bases). CDR1 KGHSH and CDR2 LQKENI come from the germline V gene. This CDR3 region has 14 residues. V lost 2 bases and J 4 bases, leaving 12 bases between the germline ends.

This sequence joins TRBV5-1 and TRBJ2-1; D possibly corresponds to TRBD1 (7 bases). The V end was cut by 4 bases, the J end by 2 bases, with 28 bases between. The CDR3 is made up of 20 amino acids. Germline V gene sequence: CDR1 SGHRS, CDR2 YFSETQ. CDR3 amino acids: CASSPQGGGGRGATYNEQFF. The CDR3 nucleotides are TGCGCCAGCAGCCCGCAGGGGGGTGGGGGCCGCGGGGCCACCTACAATGAGCAGTTCTTC.

The CDR3 nucleotides read TGTGCCAGCAGCCCAATTACGCAGCGGGACTACGAGCAGTACTTC. Translated: CASSPITQRDYEQYF. The chain couples TRBV5-6 to TRBJ2-7; 7 bases align to TRBD2. The V gene end was trimmed by 4 bases and the J gene end by 3 bases; junction bases not matched to a gene: 10. Germline-derived CDR1 and CDR2 are SGHDT and YYEEEE. The CDR3 spans 15 residues.

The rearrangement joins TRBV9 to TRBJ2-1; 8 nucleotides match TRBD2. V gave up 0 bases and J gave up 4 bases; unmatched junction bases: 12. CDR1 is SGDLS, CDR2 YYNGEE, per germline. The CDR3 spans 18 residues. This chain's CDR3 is CASSVGSGTDLRYNEQFF. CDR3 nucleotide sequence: TGTGCCAGCAGCGTAGGTAGCGGGACTGACTTAAGATACAATGAGCAGTTCTTC.

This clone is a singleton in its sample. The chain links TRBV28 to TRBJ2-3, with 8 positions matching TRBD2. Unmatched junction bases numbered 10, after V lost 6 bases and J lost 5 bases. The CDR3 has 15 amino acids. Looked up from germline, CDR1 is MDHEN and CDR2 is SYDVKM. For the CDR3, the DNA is TGTGCCAGCAGCCTCCCAGCGGGAGTTATAGATACGCAGTATTTT. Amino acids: CASSLPAGVIDTQYF.

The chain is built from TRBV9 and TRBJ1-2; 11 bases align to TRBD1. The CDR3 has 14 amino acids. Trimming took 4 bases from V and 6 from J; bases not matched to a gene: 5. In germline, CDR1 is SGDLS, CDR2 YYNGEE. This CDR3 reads CASSSTGQGDGYTF. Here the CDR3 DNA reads TGTGCCAGCAGCTCGACGGGACAGGGGGATGGCTACACCTTC.

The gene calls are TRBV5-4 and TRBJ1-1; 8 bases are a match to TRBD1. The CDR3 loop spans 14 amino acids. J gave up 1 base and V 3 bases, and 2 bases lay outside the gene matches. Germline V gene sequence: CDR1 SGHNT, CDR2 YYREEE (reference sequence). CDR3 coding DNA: TGTGCCAGCAGCTCCGGACAGGGGAACACTGAAGCTTTCTTT. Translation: CASSSGQGNTEAFF.

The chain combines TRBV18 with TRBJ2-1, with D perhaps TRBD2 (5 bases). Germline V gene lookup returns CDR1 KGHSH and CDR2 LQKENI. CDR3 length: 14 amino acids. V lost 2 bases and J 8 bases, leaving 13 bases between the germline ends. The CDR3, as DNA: TGTGCCAGCTCACCAGCGTCAAGGCGGGATGAGCAGTTCTTC. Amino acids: CASSPASRRDEQFF.

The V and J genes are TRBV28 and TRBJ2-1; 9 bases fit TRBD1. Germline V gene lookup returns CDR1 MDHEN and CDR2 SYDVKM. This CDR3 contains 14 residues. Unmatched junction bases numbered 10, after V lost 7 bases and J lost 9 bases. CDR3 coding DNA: TGTGCCAGCACCCTGGGACAGGGAGGGGGTGAGCAGTTCTTC. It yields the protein CASTLGQGGGEQFF.

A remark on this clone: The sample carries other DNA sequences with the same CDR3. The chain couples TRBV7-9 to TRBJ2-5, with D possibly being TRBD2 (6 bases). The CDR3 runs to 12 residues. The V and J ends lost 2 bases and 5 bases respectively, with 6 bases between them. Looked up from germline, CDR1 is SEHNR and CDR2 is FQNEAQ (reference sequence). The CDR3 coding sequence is TGTGCCAGCAGCTTACGGGGGGAGACCCAGTACTTC. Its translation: CASSLRGETQYF. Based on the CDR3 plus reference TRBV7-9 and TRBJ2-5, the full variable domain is DTGVSQNPRHKITKRGQNVTFRCDPISEHNRLYWYRQTLGQGPEFLTYFQNEAQLEKSRLLSDRFSAERPKGSFSTLEIQRTEQGDSAMYLCASSLRGETQYFGPGTRLLVL.

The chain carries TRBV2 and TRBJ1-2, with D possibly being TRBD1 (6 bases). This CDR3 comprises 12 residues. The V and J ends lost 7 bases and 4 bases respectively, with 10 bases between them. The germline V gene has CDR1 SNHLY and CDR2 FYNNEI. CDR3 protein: CASTDRTYGYTF. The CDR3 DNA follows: TGTGCCAGCACCGACAGGACCTATGGCTACACCTTC.

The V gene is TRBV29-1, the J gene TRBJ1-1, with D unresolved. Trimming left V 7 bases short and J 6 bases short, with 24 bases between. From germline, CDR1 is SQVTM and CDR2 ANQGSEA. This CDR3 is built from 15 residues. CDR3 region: CSGRRTGLMSAEAFF. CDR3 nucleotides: TGCAGCGGCCGACGGACGGGGTTGATGAGCGCTGAAGCTTTCTTT.

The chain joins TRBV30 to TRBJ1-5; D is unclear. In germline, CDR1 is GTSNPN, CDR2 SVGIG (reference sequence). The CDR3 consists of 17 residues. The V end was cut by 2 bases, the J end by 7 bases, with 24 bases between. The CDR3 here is CAWSPPSYSTRGQPQHF. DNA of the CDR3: TGTGCCTGGAGTCCCCCCAGCTATTCCACTCGGGGACAGCCCCAGCATTTT. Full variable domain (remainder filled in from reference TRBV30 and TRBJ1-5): SQTIHQWPATLVQPVGSPLSLECTVEGTSNPNLYWYRQAAGRGLQLLFYSVGIGQISSEVPQNLSASRPQDRQFILSSKKLLLSDSGFYLCAWSPPSYSTRGQPQHFGDGTRLSIL.

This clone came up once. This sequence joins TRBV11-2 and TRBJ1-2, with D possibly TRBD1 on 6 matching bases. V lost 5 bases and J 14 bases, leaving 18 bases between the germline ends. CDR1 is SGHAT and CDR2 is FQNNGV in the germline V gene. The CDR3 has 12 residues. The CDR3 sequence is CASSPDRTEQTF. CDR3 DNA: TGTGCCAGCAGCCCAGACAGGACAGAGCAAACCTTC.

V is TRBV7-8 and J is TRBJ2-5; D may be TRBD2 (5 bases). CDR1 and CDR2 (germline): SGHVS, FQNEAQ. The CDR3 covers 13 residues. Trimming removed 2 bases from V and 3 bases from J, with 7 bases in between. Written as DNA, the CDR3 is TGTGCCAGCAGCTTACTCGGGGAAGAGACCCAGTACTTC. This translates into CASSLLGEETQYF. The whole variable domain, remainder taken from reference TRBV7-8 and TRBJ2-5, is GAGVSQSPRYKVAKRGQDVALRCDPISGHVSLFWYQQALGQGPEFLTYFQNEAQLDKSGLPSDRFFAERPEGSVSTLKIQRTQQEDSAVYLCASSLLGEETQYFGPGTRLLVL.

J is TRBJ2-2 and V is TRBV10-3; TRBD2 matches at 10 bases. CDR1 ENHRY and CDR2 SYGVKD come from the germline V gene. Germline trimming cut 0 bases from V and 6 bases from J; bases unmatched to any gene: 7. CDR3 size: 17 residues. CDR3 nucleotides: TGTGCCATCAGTGAGTCGACTCAGCGGGGGGGCCCCGGGGAGCTGTTTTTT. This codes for CAISESTQRGGPGELFF.

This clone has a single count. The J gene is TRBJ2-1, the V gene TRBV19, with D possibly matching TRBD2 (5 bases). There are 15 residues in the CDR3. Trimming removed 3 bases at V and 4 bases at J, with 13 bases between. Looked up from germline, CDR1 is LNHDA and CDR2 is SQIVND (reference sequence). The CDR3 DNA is TGTGCCAGTAGTATCACCGCGGGTGTTTACAATGAGCAGTTCTTC. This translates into CASSITAGVYNEQFF.

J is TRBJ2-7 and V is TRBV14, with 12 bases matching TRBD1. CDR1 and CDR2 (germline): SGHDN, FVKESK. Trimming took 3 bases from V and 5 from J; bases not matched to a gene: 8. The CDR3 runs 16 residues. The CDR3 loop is CASSHLGTGGYHEQYF. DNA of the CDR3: TGTGCCAGCAGCCATCTCGGGACAGGGGGCTACCACGAGCAGTACTTC.

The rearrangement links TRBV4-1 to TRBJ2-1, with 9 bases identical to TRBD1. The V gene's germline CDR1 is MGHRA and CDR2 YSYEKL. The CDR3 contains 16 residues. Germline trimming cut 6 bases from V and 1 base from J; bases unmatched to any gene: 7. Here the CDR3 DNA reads TGCGCCAGCAGAGATCCCGGGACAGGGTCCTACAATGAGCAGTTCTTC. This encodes CASRDPGTGSYNEQFF.